The rows below give T cell receptor beta chains drawn from one sample of a study of T cell repertoires in cytomegalovirus infection. TCRdb used MiXCR to reprocess the reads, holding one entry per CDR3 protein. The table shows roughly 80,000 distinct CDR3 sequences, with more than 20% occurring only once. Their antigens are not known. The specimen comprised CD8+ T cells from cultured PBMCs, sampled from culture after CMV antigen stimulation. Receptors were obtained from a human donor in good health (CMV status not recorded). Some clones in this sample may be carry-over from other donors' samples. CDR3s include the opening cysteine and the closing phenylalanine or tryptophan. The D gene is left open where the match is weak. Clone size is given for some rows only: seen once, a few or many times, or a class if the clone is expanded.

v_gene	abundance	j_gene	d_gene	CDR3nt	CDR3aa
TRBV7-6	NA	TRBJ1-1	NA	TGTGCCAGCAGCTCGGGGGGCGCCCAGAACACTGAAGCTTTCTTT	CASSSGGAQNTEAFF
TRBV12-3/TRBV12-4	many	TRBJ1-1	NA	TGTGCCAGCAGCCTATTTGGAGGGGCTGAAGCTTTCTTT	CASSLFGGAEAFF
TRBV14	NA	TRBJ2-3	NA	TGTGCCAGCAGCCAAATTCGTCCAGATACGCAGTATTTT	CASSQIRPDTQYF
TRBV6-2/TRBV6-3	few	TRBJ2-5	TRBD2	TGTGCCAGCAGGACTAGCGGGGGGGCAAGTGAGACCCAGTACTTC	CASRTSGGASETQYF
TRBV7-2	many	TRBJ2-5	NA	TGTGCCAGCAGCCAAGGGGGTTCGGGGACCCAGTACTTC	CASSQGGSGTQYF
TRBV5-5	NA	TRBJ1-1	NA	TGTGCCAGCAGCCTGGACATCGACACTGAAGCTTTCTTT	CASSLDIDTEAFF
TRBV27	few	TRBJ1-6	NA	TGTGCCAGCAGTTTACCCGGAAATAATTCACCCCTCCACTTT	CASSLPGNNSPLHF
TRBV30	NA	TRBJ2-3	TRBD2	TGTGCCTGGAGTGTTACTAGCGGGATTGCAGATACGCAGTATTTT	CAWSVTSGIADTQYF
TRBV15	NA	TRBJ2-7	TRBD2	TGTGCCACCAGTGAAGCGGGAGAGGCCTACGAGCAGTACTTC	CATSEAGEAYEQYF
TRBV12-3/TRBV12-4	NA	TRBJ2-1	TRBD1	TGTGCCAGCAGTCCAGGACAGGGGGCTGGCAATGAGCAGTTCTTC	CASSPGQGAGNEQFF
TRBV27	NA	TRBJ1-1	NA	TGTGCCAGCAGTCCGACAGAGAGCACTGAAGCTTTCTTT	CASSPTESTEAFF
TRBV7-2	many	TRBJ1-6	NA	TGTGCCAGCAGCTTGGTCACGGGGAGAGATTCACCCCTCCACTTT	CASSLVTGRDSPLHF
TRBV20-1	NA	TRBJ2-7	TRBD1	TGCAGTGCGCTAACAGGGGAATCGTACGAGCAGTACTTC	CSALTGESYEQYF
TRBV7-8	few	TRBJ1-5	NA	TGTGCCAGCAGCTTAAAGGGTTCCGGCAATCAGCCCCAGCATTTT	CASSLKGSGNQPQHF
TRBV12-3/TRBV12-4	NA	TRBJ2-7	TRBD2	TGTGCCAGCAGCCCGGGAGGGGGGGCCATCTCCTACGAGCAGTACTTC	CASSPGGGAISYEQYF
TRBV28	few	TRBJ2-7	TRBD1	TGTGCCAGCACCCCTTTACAAGGGGGCCACGAGCAGTACTTC	CASTPLQGGHEQYF
TRBV2	NA	TRBJ1-1	NA	TGTGCCAGCAGGAAGGGGTCAGCCCCGGTAATGAACACTGAAGCTTTCTTT	CASRKGSAPVMNTEAFF
TRBV27	NA	TRBJ1-2	NA	TGTGCCAGCAGTTTATACGCCGGGAATCGTCAGGTCTATGGCTACACCTTC	CASSLYAGNRQVYGYTF
TRBV12-3/TRBV12-4	NA	TRBJ2-1	TRBD2	TGTGCCAGCAGTAACCGGACTAGCGGGATCAATGAGCAGTTCTTC	CASSNRTSGINEQFF
TRBV12-3/TRBV12-4	many	TRBJ1-1	TRBD1	TGTGCCAGCAGTTTGGACAGGGGAAACACTGAAGCTTTCTTT	CASSLDRGNTEAFF
TRBV5-1	NA	TRBJ1-1	NA	TGCGCCAGCAGCTTGGGTGTAGCTTACAGGGAAGAGAACACTGAAGCTTTCTTT	CASSLGVAYREENTEAFF
TRBV20-1	NA	TRBJ1-4	NA	TGCAGTGCTAGAAATACTTTTAATGAAAAACTGTTTTTT	CSARNTFNEKLFF
TRBV7-6	many	TRBJ2-1	NA	TGTGCCAGCAGCTTAGTCGGCAGCTCTTACAATGAGCAGTTCTTC	CASSLVGSSYNEQFF
TRBV30	NA	TRBJ2-3	NA	TGTGCCTGGGGCGTAGGATACACAGATACGCAGTATTTT	CAWGVGYTDTQYF
TRBV14	few	TRBJ2-7	NA	TGTGCCAGCAGCCAAGAGACCTCCTACGAGCAGTACTTC	CASSQETSYEQYF
TRBV7-2	many	TRBJ2-5	NA	TGTGCCAGCAGCTTAGTGGCTCAAGAGACCCAGTACTTC	CASSLVAQETQYF
TRBV11-1	few	TRBJ2-1	NA	TGTGCCAGCAGCTTCGAGGCAGACACTAGCTCCTACAATGAGCAGTTCTTC	CASSFEADTSSYNEQFF
TRBV9	NA	TRBJ1-3	NA	TGTGCCAGCAGCGTAGACGGCTCCTCTGGAAACACCATATATTTT	CASSVDGSSGNTIYF
TRBV6-1	NA	TRBJ2-3	TRBD2	TGTGCCAGCAGTGAAGTTCGGGGCGGGAGAAAGGCAGATACGCAGTATTTT	CASSEVRGGRKADTQYF
TRBV7-9	many	TRBJ2-7	NA	TGTGCCAGCAGCTTACCAGGGGTATTCTACGAGCAGTACTTC	CASSLPGVFYEQYF
TRBV9	NA	TRBJ1-1	TRBD1	TGTGCCAGCACCCTCCTCGCACAGGGGACTGAAGCTTTCTTT	CASTLLAQGTEAFF
TRBV11-2	NA	TRBJ2-3	TRBD2	TGTGCCAGCAGCGAACCCTCGGGACTAGCGGTAGATACGAAGTATTTT	CASSEPSGLAVDTKYF
TRBV19	NA	TRBJ2-2	TRBD1	TGTGCCAGTAGTAGGACAGGGTCAGTCACCGGGGAGCTGTTTTTT	CASSRTGSVTGELFF
TRBV4-3	NA	TRBJ2-3	NA	TGCGCCAGCAGCCAAGATGCAGGGGTGAGCACAGATACGCAGTATTTT	CASSQDAGVSTDTQYF
TRBV4-2	many	TRBJ2-3	TRBD2	TGTGCCAGCAGCCAAGATCAAGGGACTAGCGTAAATACGCAGTATTTT	CASSQDQGTSVNTQYF
TRBV7-6	many	TRBJ2-7	NA	TGTGCCAGCAGCTTAGGGGCGGCCAGCTCCTACGAGCAGTACTTC	CASSLGAASSYEQYF
TRBV29-1	NA	TRBJ1-1	NA	TGCAGCGTTGTTAAGGGTGAAGCTTTCTTT	CSVVKGEAFF
TRBV12-5	few	TRBJ1-2	TRBD1	TGTGCTAGTGGTTTGGGACAGGGTTGGTATGGCTACACCTTC	CASGLGQGWYGYTF
TRBV20-1	few	TRBJ2-3	TRBD2	TGCAGTGCCATCGAAGGGACTAGCGGGAGTTTCACAGATACGCAGTATTTT	CSAIEGTSGSFTDTQYF
TRBV19	NA	TRBJ2-2	TRBD2	TGTGCCAGCTCGACTAGCGTAAACACCGGGGAGCTGTTTTTT	CASSTSVNTGELFF
TRBV7-9	many	TRBJ2-7	NA	TGTGCCAGCAGCTTAGAGGGGCTAGCGATCTACGAGCAGTACTTC	CASSLEGLAIYEQYF
TRBV7-8	many	TRBJ2-1	TRBD2	TGTGCCAGCAGCGCGAGGACTAGCGGGGCCCTCAATGAGCAGTTCTTC	CASSARTSGALNEQFF
TRBV12-3/TRBV12-4	many	TRBJ2-1	TRBD2	TGTGCCAGCAGTACCACTAGCGGGAGGCACAATGAGCAGTTCTTC	CASSTTSGRHNEQFF
TRBV12-3/TRBV12-4	NA	TRBJ2-3	TRBD1	TGTGCCAGCAGTTTGAGGACAGGGTACTCGGGATTAGATACGCAGTATTTT	CASSLRTGYSGLDTQYF
TRBV10-3	NA	TRBJ2-7	NA	TGTGCCATCAGTGTGGGGACGGACCGGAGCGAGCAGTACTTC	CAISVGTDRSEQYF
TRBV11-3	many	TRBJ2-1	NA	TGTGCCAGCAGCCCCCGGACGGGAGACAATGAGCAGTTCTTC	CASSPRTGDNEQFF
TRBV12-3/TRBV12-4	many	TRBJ2-3	NA	TGTGCCAGCAGTTTTTCGGTCAGAGACACAGATACGCAGTATTTT	CASSFSVRDTDTQYF
TRBV7-2	many	TRBJ2-3	NA	TGTGCCAGCAGCGTAGACAGAGCCACAGATACGCAGTATTTT	CASSVDRATDTQYF
TRBV7-9	few	TRBJ2-2	TRBD1	TGTGCCAGCAGCTTTGTGACAGGGGGCGTTTCGGGGGAGCTGTTTTTT	CASSFVTGGVSGELFF
TRBV11-2	many	TRBJ1-2	TRBD1	TGTGCCAGCAGCCCAGGGGGTTTGAGAGGCTACACCTTC	CASSPGGLRGYTF
TRBV7-8	many	TRBJ2-1	NA	TGTGCCAGCAGCTTAGACGGGGACAATGAGCAGTTCTTC	CASSLDGDNEQFF
TRBV7-2	many	TRBJ2-2	NA	TGTGCCAGCAGCGCGATAGGTCCCGGGGAGCTGTTTTTT	CASSAIGPGELFF
TRBV7-2	many	TRBJ2-7	TRBD2	TGTGCCAGCAGCTTAGGGGCTAGCGGGGCCTACGAGCAGTACTTC	CASSLGASGAYEQYF
TRBV18	many	TRBJ2-3	TRBD2	TGTGCCAGCTCACCCCCCGGACTAGCGAAGACAGATACGCAGTATTTT	CASSPPGLAKTDTQYF
TRBV12-3/TRBV12-4	NA	TRBJ2-3	NA	TGTGCCAGCAGGGGATGGGCCCCCACAGATACGCAGTATTTT	CASRGWAPTDTQYF
TRBV19	NA	TRBJ2-7	NA	TGTGCCAGTAGTATCCTCCCCGGGAGTAAATACGAGCAGTACTTC	CASSILPGSKYEQYF
TRBV14	NA	TRBJ1-2	TRBD1	TGTGCCAGCAGCCGGACCGGGACAGCTAAGGATGGCTACACCTTC	CASSRTGTAKDGYTF